The 19 T cell receptor beta chains listed next were all sequenced from one sample in a study of T cell responses to AZD1222 COVID-19 vaccine. TCRdb's table, derived via immunoSEQ multiplex PCR, lists solely in-frame clones and lacks some. The sample consists of 120,000 to 150,000 clones, 82% of them appearing once. The specimen was peripheral blood, collected on day 0 of MenACWY control vaccination. These receptor sequences come from an adult in good health.

V is TRBV5-1 and J is TRBJ2-1; 9 nucleotides line up with TRBD1. Trimming removed 0 bases from V and 5 bases from J; junction bases left unmatched: 15. The CDR3 spans 19 residues. Germline CDR1 and CDR2: SGHRS and YFSETQ. The CDR3 nucleotides are TGCGCCAGCAGCTTGGAAGGGACAGGGATCCTCTCCTGGGACAATGAGCAGTTCTTC. It specifies CASSLEGTGILSWDNEQFF.

The chain is built from TRBV19 and TRBJ1-5; 11 nucleotides line up with TRBD1. V lost 5 bases to trimming and J lost 5 bases; unmatched junction nucleotides: 11. There are 17 residues in the CDR3. Germline CDR1 reads LNHDA; CDR2 reads SQIVND (reference sequence). The CDR3 DNA reads TGTGCCAGTAGTCGCGGGTTCGGGGACAGGGGGGATCAGCCCCAGCATTTT. The encoded protein is CASSRGFGDRGDQPQHF.

The chain links TRBV4-1 to TRBJ1-2; D remains ambiguous. Germline-derived CDR1 and CDR2 are MGHRA and YSYEKL. The CDR3 is 16 residues long. Trimming removed 0 bases at V and 4 bases at J, with 15 bases between. The chain's CDR3 is CASSQDLYLGIYGYTF. DNA for the CDR3: TGCGCCAGCAGCCAAGATCTTTATCTGGGTATCTATGGCTACACCTTC.

V gene TRBV7-8 combines with J gene TRBJ1-4, with D maybe TRBD1 (5 bases). Trimming cost V 5 bases and J 4 bases, with 8 bases left between them. Germline CDR1 reads SGHVS; CDR2 reads FQNEAQ. The CDR3 totals 13 residues. CDR3 amino acids: CASSRQLNEKLFF. CDR3 DNA sequence: TGTGCCAGCAGCCGACAGCTTAATGAAAAACTGTTTTTT. The full variable domain, rest sourced from reference TRBV7-8 and TRBJ1-4, is GAGVSQSPRYKVAKRGQDVALRCDPISGHVSLFWYQQALGQGPEFLTYFQNEAQLDKSGLPSDRFFAERPEGSVSTLKIQRTQQEDSAVYLCASSRQLNEKLFFGSGTQLSVL.

This chain links TRBV19 with TRBJ1-1, with no clear D. This CDR3 is built from 13 residues. The germline gives CDR1 LNHDA, CDR2 SQIVND (reference sequence). V was shortened by 6 bases and J by 1 base, with 9 bases between the two germline ends. The CDR3, as DNA: TGTGCCAGTAGGGCCGGCCGGAACACTGAAGCTTTCTTT. It encodes CASRAGRNTEAFF.

This clone was detected only a few times. The V gene is TRBV5-4, the J gene TRBJ2-2; 10 bases are shared with TRBD2. Looked up from germline, CDR1 is SGHNT and CDR2 is YYREEE (reference sequence). This CDR3 contains 17 residues. V lost 4 bases and J lost 7; bases outside the gene matches: 13. For the CDR3, the DNA is TGTGCCAGCAGCGGGATTTCAGCGGGGGGGCTTGGCGGGGAGCTGTTTTTT. This translates into CASSGISAGGLGGELFF.

This clone was observed a single time. The chain has TRBV6-6 and TRBJ1-5; tentative D call: TRBD1 (5 bases). Germline CDR1 reads MNHNY; CDR2 reads SVGAGI (reference sequence). The V gene lost 2 bases and the J gene lost 4 bases, with 12 bases spanning the gap. This CDR3 is built from 15 residues. This chain's CDR3 is CASSYLGAGNQPQHF. In DNA, the CDR3 is TGTGCCAGCAGTTACCTCGGGGCGGGTAATCAGCCCCAGCATTTT.

V gene TRBV11-2 combines with J gene TRBJ2-1; 7 positions match TRBD2. V shed 6 bases and J 0 bases; nucleotides not matched to a gene: 11. Germline V gives CDR1 SGHAT, CDR2 FQNNGV. The CDR3 extends over 17 amino acids. CDR3 region: CASSSRGSGTSYNEQFF. The CDR3 DNA follows: TGTGCCAGCAGTTCCCGGGGGAGCGGGACCTCCTACAATGAGCAGTTCTTC. The entire variable domain, with the rest obtained from reference TRBV11-2 and TRBJ2-1, is as follows: EAGVAQSPRYKIIEKRQSVAFWCNPISGHATLYWYQQILGQGPKLLIQFQNNGVVDDSQLPKDRFSAERLKGVDSTLKIQPAKLEDSAVYLCASSSRGSGTSYNEQFFGPGTRLTVL.

This clone occurred a few times. J is TRBJ1-2 and V is TRBV5-1, with 12 positions matching TRBD1. The CDR3 runs 14 residues. Losses at the gene ends were 7 bases for V and 8 bases for J; bases not matched to a gene: 9. Looked up from germline, CDR1 is SGHRS and CDR2 is YFSETQ. The DNA for the CDR3 is TGCGCCAGCTCCGGGACAGGGGGCCGATTGGGCTACACCTTC. Its protein is CASSGTGGRLGYTF.

This clone was recorded once. V usage is TRBV5-1 and J usage is TRBJ1-5; TRBD1 matches 9 bases. The germline V gene encodes CDR1 SGHRS and CDR2 YFSETQ. The CDR3 extends over 19 amino acids. Losses at the gene ends were 0 bases for V and 0 bases for J; bases not matched to a gene: 10. The CDR3 region is CASSLERGQGGDSNQPQHF. As DNA, the CDR3 is TGCGCCAGCAGCTTGGAACGGGGACAGGGAGGGGATAGCAATCAGCCCCAGCATTTT. The full variable domain, in which reference TRBV5-1 and TRBJ1-5 provide the parts outside the CDR3, is KAGVTQTPRYLIKTRGQQVTLSCSPISGHRSVSWYQQTPGQGLQFLFEYFSETQRNKGNFPGRFSGRQFSNSRSEMNVSTLELGDSALYLCASSLERGQGGDSNQPQHFGDGTRLSIL.

The chain uses TRBV9 and TRBJ1-1; D unclear. V gave up 1 base and J gave up 2 bases, with 15 bases separating them. Germline-derived CDR1 and CDR2 are SGDLS and YYNGEE. The CDR3 has 16 residues. For the CDR3, the DNA is TGTGCCAGCAGCGTATTATCGGCCACGGCCAACACTGAAGCTTTCTTT. This encodes CASSVLSATANTEAFF.

The chain carries TRBV5-8 and TRBJ2-4, with TRBD1 as a possible D gene (5 bases). The germline gives CDR1 SGHTS, CDR2 YDEGEE. V dropped 3 bases and J dropped 8 bases, with 18 bases sitting between them. This CDR3 contains 15 residues. The CDR3 DNA sequence: TGTGCCAGCAGCTACCACACGCAGGGTATCGACATTCAGTACTTC. This encodes CASSYHTQGIDIQYF.

V gene TRBV10-3 combines with J gene TRBJ2-7; 9 bases map to TRBD2. Germline assignment: CDR1 ENHRY and CDR2 SYGVKD. V shed 7 bases and J 5 bases; nucleotides not matched to a gene: 9. The CDR3 contains 14 residues. The CDR3 loop is CAIMSAGGVDEQYF. The CDR3 nucleotides read TGTGCCATCATGTCGGCGGGGGGGGTTGACGAGCAGTACTTC.

As regards this clone: Other DNA sequences within the sample encode an identical CDR3. The gene calls are TRBV3-1 (or the pseudogene TRBV3-2) and TRBJ2-5; a weak D match, TRBD2 (5 bases). Deletions cut 6 bases from V and 2 bases from J, with 10 bases between. This CDR3 has 13 residues. Germline CDR1 and CDR2: LGHDT and YNNKEL (reference sequence). The CDR3 region is CASSLRGQETQYF. For the CDR3, the DNA is TGTGCCAGCAGTCTGAGAGGGCAAGAGACCCAGTACTTC.

This chain connects TRBV5-4 to TRBJ1-2, with unresolved D. The germline gives CDR1 SGHNT, CDR2 YYREEE (reference sequence). V dropped 5 bases and J dropped 5 bases, with 22 bases sitting between them. The CDR3 length is 16 residues. As DNA, the CDR3 is TGTGCCAGCAGTCCGGGCAAACCCGCACCCAAATATGGCTACACCTTC. The encoded protein is CASSPGKPAPKYGYTF.

The chain carries TRBV4-1 and TRBJ1-4; 9 bases are a match to TRBD1. The CDR3 consists of 14 residues. Per germline, CDR1 MGHRA and CDR2 YSYEKL. Trimming cost V 5 bases and J 8 bases; bases outside gene matches: 6. The CDR3 bases are TGCGCCAGCAGCGCAGATACAGGGGGCGAAAAACTGTTTTTT. It specifies CASSADTGGEKLFF.

The CDR3: CARSPSRTSYNSPLHF. DNA of the CDR3: TGTGCCAGAAGCCCTTCAAGGACCTCCTATAATTCACCCCTCCACTTT. The chain is built from TRBV5-3 and TRBJ1-6, with D uncertain. TRBV5-3 is designated an ORF whose function remains uncertain. The CDR3 loop spans 16 amino acids. V lost 4 bases and J lost 0, with 11 bases in between.

CDR3 DNA: TGTGCCATCAAAGAAGGGGTCACTGAAGCTTTCTTT. Its protein product is CAIKEGVTEAFF. The chain is built from TRBV10-3 and TRBJ1-1; D is possibly TRBD1 (5 bases). The V and J ends lost 7 bases and 4 bases respectively, with 10 bases between them. The CDR3 consists of 12 residues. Germline V gene lookup returns CDR1 ENHRY and CDR2 SYGVKD.

The chain couples TRBV7-2 to TRBJ2-4; D gene ambiguous. Looked up from germline, CDR1 is SGHTA and CDR2 is FQGNSA. Trimming shortened V by 2 bases and J by 8 bases, and 19 bases separated the two germline ends. The CDR3 consists of 16 residues. CDR3 bases: TGTGCCAGCAGCTTATTGGGCGGCCGACCTGAGGACATTCAGTACTTC. It is translated as CASSLLGGRPEDIQYF.